The 17 T cell receptor beta chains in this list originate from one sample, sequenced in a study of vaccination and CD4 T cells after COVID-19. The antigens these receptors bind are not known. Indicated treatment: approximately 11-day PBMC culture with coronavirus spike peptide pools or control peptides (ViraFEST assay). Cultured CD4+ T-cell DNA underwent Oncomine TCR Beta short-read sequencing. TCRdb re-analysed the PCR reads in MiXCR, keeping a single row per CDR3 protein. The repertoire has under 20,000 distinct CDR3 sequences, more than 50% of them found once; the top ten carry roughly 15%. The input for sequencing was CD4+ T cells from blood, cultured in vitro, taken before SARS-CoV-2 vaccination. The receptors here all came from a human donor who had recovered from COVID-19.

This chain joins TRBV11-3 and TRBJ1-1, with D possibly being TRBD1 (5 bases). From germline, CDR1 is SGHNT and CDR2 YENEEA. This CDR3 comprises 14 residues. The V and J ends lost 6 bases and 1 base respectively, with 12 bases between them. The DNA of the CDR3 is TGTGCCAGCAGGGCAGGGAACGAGAACACTGAAGCTTTCTTT. It yields the protein CASRAGNENTEAFF.

In its sample, this clonotype was seen a few times. This chain joins TRBV7-2 and TRBJ2-2; 7 bases map to TRBD1. The CDR3 has 15 residues. Germline V lookup: CDR1 SGHTA, CDR2 FQGNSA. J was trimmed by 5 bases and V by 5 bases; bases with no gene match: 8. CDR3 nucleotides: TGTGCCAGCAGCCCCGACAGGGCGGAGACCGGGGAGCTGTTTTTT. This encodes CASSPDRAETGELFF.

The chain employs TRBV6-5 and TRBJ2-5; D possibly corresponds to TRBD1 (6 bases). The CDR3 sequence is 14 residues long. V lost 3 bases, J lost 5 bases, and 13 bases lay in between. The germline gives CDR1 MNHEY, CDR2 SVGAGI. This CDR3 reads CASSYRDIRETQYF. For the CDR3, the DNA is TGTGCCAGCAGTTATAGGGACATTCGGGAGACCCAGTACTTC.

This clonotype was detected a few times. This rearrangement joins TRBV11-3 to TRBJ2-5, with 11 positions matching TRBD2. The CDR3 sequence is 20 residues long. The ends lost 6 bases at V and 5 bases at J; junction bases unmatched: 23. Germline CDR1 is SGHNT and CDR2 is YENEEA. The CDR3 spells CASSSYAGTSGYPGQETQYF. CDR3 nucleotides: TGTGCCAGCAGTTCTTACGCGGGGACTAGCGGTTATCCGGGCCAGGAGACCCAGTACTTC.

This clonotype has only a few counts. The chain links TRBV7-2 to TRBJ2-5, with a weak D call TRBD2 (6 bases). Trimming removed 1 base at V and 2 bases at J, with 11 bases between. The CDR3 runs 15 residues. Germline CDR1 reads SGHTA; CDR2 reads FQGNSA. CDR3 DNA sequence: TGTGCCAGCAGCTTAGAAGCCGGGAGACAAGAGACCCAGTACTTC. Its protein product is CASSLEAGRQETQYF.

This clonotype showed up just a few times. The rearrangement links TRBV6-1 to TRBJ2-4, with D perhaps matching TRBD2 (5 bases). The germline CDR1 and CDR2 sequences are MNHNS and SASEGT. This CDR3 comprises 13 residues. The V and J ends lost 4 bases and 1 base respectively, with 5 bases between them. CDR3 in amino acids: CASSGEAKNIQYF. The CDR3 bases are TGTGCCAGCAGTGGGGAGGCCAAAAACATTCAGTACTTC.

For the CDR3, the DNA is TGCAGTGCTAGAGATACGGGGGGGGCCAAAGGTGAGCAGTTCTTC. It encodes CSARDTGGAKGEQFF. The rearrangement uses TRBV20-1 and TRBJ2-1; 8 bases align to TRBD2. Germline trimming cut 0 bases from V and 9 bases from J; bases unmatched to any gene: 10. The CDR3 runs to 15 residues. CDR1 and CDR2 (germline): DFQATT, SNEGSKA (reference sequence).

CDR3 amino acids: CASSLSGNTIYF. The CDR3 DNA is TGTGCCAGCAGTTTATCCGGGAACACCATATATTTT. The rearrangement joins TRBV12-3 or TRBV12-4 to TRBJ1-3; D gene uncertain. This CDR3 is built from 12 residues. V was shortened by 2 bases and J by 7 bases, with 6 bases between the two germline ends.

This clonotype was seen only a few times. A read error may account for a junction end that differs from germline. The J gene is TRBJ2-5, the V gene TRBV2; no clear D gene. Germline loops: CDR1 SNHLY, CDR2 FYNNEI. This CDR3 contains 12 residues. DNA for the CDR3: TGTGCCACCAGTGAGCAAACAGAGACCCAGTACTTC. This encodes CATSEQTETQYF.

V usage is TRBV12-3 or TRBV12-4 and J usage is TRBJ2-7; possibly TRBD1 for D (6 bases). Trimming took off 3 bases at V and 5 bases at J, with 17 bases between the two ends. This CDR3 has 15 amino acids. CDR3 sequence: CASSFFGRGIHEQYF. The CDR3 DNA reads as TGTGCCAGCAGTTTCTTTGGCAGGGGCATACACGAGCAGTACTTC.

This chain joins TRBV15 and TRBJ1-5, with 10 bases aligning to TRBD1. Germline V lookup: CDR1 LNHNV, CDR2 YYDKDF (reference sequence). Trimming took 3 bases from V and 6 from J; bases not matched to a gene: 5. This CDR3 spans 15 amino acids. DNA for the CDR3: TGTGCCACCAGCAGCGACAGGGGGCAGGGTCAGCCCCAGCATTTT. Its protein product is CATSSDRGQGQPQHF.

This clonotype was recorded once. Written as DNA, the CDR3 is TGTGCCAGCAGTGGTTCAGGGGGTGTCTATGGCTACACCTTC. The encoded protein is CASSGSGGVYGYTF. V usage is TRBV6-4 and J usage is TRBJ1-2, with 7 nucleotides matching TRBD1. This CDR3 contains 14 residues. After removal of 4 bases from V and 4 bases from J, the junction contained 6 bases not matched to a gene. Germline V gene data show CDR1 as MRHNA and CDR2 as SNTAGT.

This clonotype was recorded once. The genes are TRBV5-4 and TRBJ2-1, with TRBD2 matching over 9 bases. CDR1 is SGHNT, CDR2 YYREEE, per germline (reference sequence). Germline trimming cut 4 bases from V and 5 bases from J; bases unmatched to any gene: 7. The CDR3 has 15 amino acids. The CDR3 nucleotides are TGTGCCAGCAGCCCCCCGGGACTAGCCAACAATGAGCAGTTCTTC. It specifies CASSPPGLANNEQFF.

Only one count was recorded for this clonotype. The chain links TRBV7-2 to TRBJ2-7; 7 bases line up with TRBD2. With 4 bases clipped from V and 8 bases from J, the junction kept 5 bases outside the gene matches. The CDR3 contains 12 residues. Germline CDR1 reads SGHTA; CDR2 reads FQGNSA. This CDR3 is CASSSPGTKQYF. For the CDR3, the DNA is TGTGCCAGCAGCTCCCCCGGGACTAAGCAGTACTTC.

This clonotype was detected only a few times. The rearrangement uses TRBV27 and TRBJ1-6, with D maybe TRBD1 (5 bases). Deletions cut 4 bases from V and 6 bases from J, with 10 bases between. This CDR3 has 14 residues. The germline V gene has CDR1 MNHEY and CDR2 SMNVEV (reference sequence). This chain's CDR3 is CASSSGRFNSPLHF. In DNA, the CDR3 is TGTGCCAGCAGTTCGGGACGGTTTAATTCACCCCTCCACTTT.

The chain uses TRBV5-6 and TRBJ2-1; 8 bases are shared with TRBD1. The CDR3 is 14 residues long. From germline, CDR1 is SGHDT and CDR2 YYEEEE. J was trimmed by 6 bases and V by 3 bases; bases with no gene match: 5. CDR3: CASSWTGFSNEQFF. DNA for the CDR3: TGTGCCAGCAGCTGGACAGGGTTTTCCAATGAGCAGTTCTTC. Variable domain in full (rest from reference TRBV5-6 and TRBJ2-1): DAGVTQSPTHLIKTRGQQVTLRCSPKSGHDTVSWYQQALGQGPQFIFQYYEEEERQRGNFPDRFSGHQFPNYSSELNVNALLLGDSALYLCASSWTGFSNEQFFGPGTRLTVL.

This clonotype was seen a handful of times. This rearrangement joins TRBV29-1 to TRBJ2-3; no definite D call. The CDR3 has 13 residues. Trimming stripped 2 bases from V and 0 bases from J, with 6 bases between. CDR1 and CDR2 (germline): SQVTM, ANQGSEA. The CDR3 spells CSVEKGSTDTQYF. CDR3 DNA sequence: TGCAGCGTTGAAAAGGGTAGCACAGATACGCAGTATTTT.